One and the same sample provided the 17 T cell receptor beta chains below, sequenced in a study of long-term antiretroviral therapy in people with HIV. Survey-level resolution applied to immunoSEQ assay v3.0. Sequencing was performed with immunoSEQ multiplex PCR; in TCRdb, only in-frame clones are kept and a portion is missing. Among approximately 11,000 clones, approximately 85% were seen once, and the ten largest hold 18%. Sequencing used unsorted PBMCs, obtained 1.8 years after starting antiretroviral therapy. These receptors originate from a man aged 35-49 years with HIV.

The rearrangement links TRBV5-1 to TRBJ1-3, with D unclear. Germline V lookup: CDR1 SGHRS, CDR2 YFSETQ. Trimming stripped 0 bases from V and 2 bases from J, with 9 bases between. The CDR3 sequence is 15 residues long. CDR3 coding DNA: TGCGCCAGCAGCTTGGCCGGAGCGGCTGGAAACACCATATATTTT. This translates into CASSLAGAAGNTIYF.

The rearrangement uses TRBV2 and TRBJ2-2, with 8 bases identical to TRBD2. CDR1 is SNHLY, CDR2 FYNNEI, per germline. V lost 4 bases, J lost 7 bases, and 11 bases stayed unmatched. The CDR3 runs to 16 residues. The CDR3 DNA follows: TGTGCCAGCAGTGGGGGGACGGGAGGGCCAATCGGGGAGCTGTTTTTT. The encoded protein is CASSGGTGGPIGELFF.

J is TRBJ1-5 and V is TRBV30; 8 bases agree with TRBD1. The CDR3 length is 12 residues. The V segment lost 4 bases and the J segment 5 bases; nucleotides outside the gene matches: 1. The germline V gene has CDR1 GTSNPN and CDR2 SVGIG (reference sequence). In DNA form, the CDR3 reads TGTGCCTGGACAGGGGGCGATCAGCCCCAGCATTTT. Translated, it gives CAWTGGDQPQHF.

The chain joins TRBV29-1 to TRBJ1-1; the D is unclear. This CDR3 comprises 14 residues. Germline CDR1 reads SQVTM; CDR2 reads ANQGSEA. With 0 bases removed from V and 0 bases from J, the gap between germline ends came to 8 bases. CDR3 DNA sequence: TGCAGCGTTGAAGATCGGAGGTTGAACACTGAAGCTTTCTTT. It specifies CSVEDRRLNTEAFF.

The V and J genes are TRBV28 and TRBJ2-7; 14 bases fit TRBD2. V trimming: 4 bases; J trimming: 6 bases; junction bases outside the gene matches: 5. CDR3 length: 15 residues. Germline CDR1 MDHEN, CDR2 SYDVKM. The DNA of the CDR3 is TGTGCCAGCAGTTCAAGACTAGCGGGAGGGTTCGAGCAGTACTTC. The encoded protein is CASSSRLAGGFEQYF.

The chain has TRBV11-1 and TRBJ2-7, with D hard to call. Trimming took 4 bases from V and 3 from J, leaving 7 bases between them. Germline V gene sequence: CDR1 SGHAT, CDR2 FQDESV (reference sequence). This CDR3 has 12 residues. The CDR3 DNA is TGTGCCAGCAGCTCAGGATTCTACGAGCAGTACTTC. This codes for CASSSGFYEQYF.

This rearrangement joins TRBV6-5 to TRBJ1-1; TRBD1 agrees at 7 bases. The CDR3 is 15 residues long. Germline CDR1 MNHEY, CDR2 SVGAGI. With V trimmed by 3 bases and J by 4 bases, 8 bases remained unmatched. The CDR3 coding sequence is TGTGCCAGCAGTTATCACAGGGGTGGACGCACTGAAGCTTTCTTT. Translation: CASSYHRGGRTEAFF.

For the CDR3, the DNA is TGTGCCAGCAGCCCTGGGTCCCGTGGCTACACCTTC. It is translated as CASSPGSRGYTF. The rearrangement joins TRBV7-9 to TRBJ1-2, with unresolved D. CDR1 is SEHNR, CDR2 FQNEAQ, per germline (reference sequence). This CDR3 spans 12 amino acids. The V end was cut by 5 bases, the J end by 7 bases, with 11 bases between.

This sequence joins TRBV29-1 and TRBJ2-1, with TRBD2 matching over 12 bases. J lost 9 bases, V lost 3 bases, and 12 bases had no gene match. Germline lookup yields CDR1 SQVTM and CDR2 ANQGSEA. This CDR3 contains 16 residues. The CDR3 sequence is CSVEALSSGRAGEQFF. The CDR3 bases are TGCAGCGTTGAGGCCTTATCTAGCGGGAGGGCCGGTGAGCAGTTCTTC.

The V call is TRBV4-2, the J call TRBJ2-7; 10 bases are shared with TRBD2. The germline gives CDR1 LGHNA, CDR2 YNFKEQ. V lost 0 bases to trimming and J lost 7 bases; unmatched junction nucleotides: 9. CDR3 length: 16 residues. DNA for the CDR3: TGTGCCAGCAGCCAAGATATCGGGACTAGCGCTTGGGAGCAGTACTTC. It specifies CASSQDIGTSAWEQYF.

The chain links TRBV7-2 to TRBJ2-7; D is uncertain. The length of the CDR3 is 15 residues. CDR1 and CDR2 (germline): SGHTA, FQGNSA. V lost 2 bases to trimming and J lost 0 bases, with 11 bases between them. The CDR3 DNA reads as TGTGCCAGCAGCTTACGTCTAGGTAACTCCTACGAGCAGTACTTC. Translation gives CASSLRLGNSYEQYF.

The chain recombines TRBV2 with TRBJ2-5; 8 nucleotides align to TRBD2. Germline V gives CDR1 SNHLY, CDR2 FYNNEI. Trimming cost V 7 bases and J 1 base; bases outside gene matches: 5. The CDR3 totals 14 residues. DNA for the CDR3: TGTGCCAGCACCAAAAGCGGGAGCCAAGAGACCCAGTACTTC. As protein: CASTKSGSQETQYF.

DNA for the CDR3: TGTGCCAGCAGCATTATAGGCAATCAGCCCCAGCATTTT. It specifies CASSIIGNQPQHF. The rearrangement links TRBV2 to TRBJ1-5; D is uncertain. Germline CDR1 and CDR2: SNHLY and FYNNEI. V lost 6 bases and J lost 2, with 8 bases in between. The CDR3 contains 13 residues. Complete variable domain (other parts from reference TRBV2 and TRBJ1-5): EPEVTQTPSHQVTQMGQEVILRCVPISNHLYFYWYRQILGQKVEFLVSFYNNEISEKSEIFDDQFSVERPDGSNFTLKIRSTKLEDSAMYFCASSIIGNQPQHFGDGTRLSIL.

The chain has TRBV4-2 and TRBJ2-3; no definite D call. V was shortened by 5 bases and J by 0 bases, with 9 bases between the two germline ends. Germline CDR1 and CDR2: LGHNA and YNFKEQ. The CDR3 consists of 14 residues. CDR3 loop: CASSVPTSTDTQYF. DNA of the CDR3: TGTGCCAGCAGCGTCCCGACTAGCACAGATACGCAGTATTTT.

This rearrangement joins TRBV4-1 to TRBJ1-5, with TRBD1 matching 8 bases. Germline V gene lookup returns CDR1 MGHRA and CDR2 YSYEKL. The CDR3 spans 16 residues. The J segment lost 1 base and the V segment lost 6 bases, leaving 8 bases of the junction unmatched. DNA for the CDR3: TGCGCCAGCAGGGAAACAGGGGGTCAAAGCAATCAGCCCCAGCATTTT. Its protein is CASRETGGQSNQPQHF.

The chain uses TRBV9 and TRBJ2-1; D not resolved. This CDR3 is built from 14 residues. Germline assignment: CDR1 SGDLS and CDR2 YYNGEE. Trimming took 3 bases from V and 4 from J, leaving 11 bases between them. As DNA, the CDR3 is TGTGCCAGCAGCGCCTCCCTGGCGTACAATGAGCAGTTCTTC. Translating it yields CASSASLAYNEQFF. Based on the CDR3 plus reference TRBV9 and TRBJ2-1, the full variable domain is DSGVTQTPKHLITATGQRVTLRCSPRSGDLSVYWYQQSLDQGLQFLIQYYNGEERAKGNILERFSAQQFPDLHSELNLSSLELGDSALYFCASSASLAYNEQFFGPGTRLTVL.

The CDR3 bases are TGTGCCTGGAGTCGCGCCCCACAGGGGCATGAGCAGTTCTTC. Translation gives CAWSRAPQGHEQFF. The chain has TRBV30 and TRBJ2-1; TRBD1 aligns across 7 bases. Germline CDR1 and CDR2: GTSNPN and SVGIG (reference sequence). The CDR3 consists of 14 residues. J was trimmed by 8 bases and V by 2 bases; bases with no gene match: 9.